This T cell receptor beta chain stems from a study of OX40 agonist ivuxolimab in advanced cancers. Across the whole study: With ivuxolimab, an agonistic anti-OX40 (CD134) antibody, patients were treated.

Measured with immunoSEQ multiplex PCR; TCRdb has only the in-frame clones, and not every one. The repertoire holds tens of thousands of clones, 60% to 80% seen once, with roughly 5.4% in the top ten. The CDR3 is 14 amino acids. V was clipped by 3 bases and J by 7 bases, with 12 bases between them. The germline gives CDR1 SGHDN, CDR2 FVKESK. Notes on the study in general: Expanded clones belonging to CD8+ T cells outnumbered, on average, those of CD4+. Clonal expansion was among the lowest in partial responders at 0.1-3.0 mg/kg, especially CD8+. Determination of antigen specificity was not performed for the expanded peripheral T cells.

With respect to this clone: The antigen is unknown.

The gene calls are TRBV14 and TRBJ1-4, with D tentatively TRBD1 (6 bases). The clonotype comes from an adult with an advanced solid tumor such as melanoma, head and neck, liver or kidney cancer. The source was CD4+ or CD8+ T cells sorted from blood, collected in a trial of the OX40 agonist ivuxolimab. CDR3 loop: CASSHRGGLEKLFF. The CDR3 region has the DNA TGTGCCAGCAGCCACCGAGGGGGGCTTGAAAAACTGTTTTTT.